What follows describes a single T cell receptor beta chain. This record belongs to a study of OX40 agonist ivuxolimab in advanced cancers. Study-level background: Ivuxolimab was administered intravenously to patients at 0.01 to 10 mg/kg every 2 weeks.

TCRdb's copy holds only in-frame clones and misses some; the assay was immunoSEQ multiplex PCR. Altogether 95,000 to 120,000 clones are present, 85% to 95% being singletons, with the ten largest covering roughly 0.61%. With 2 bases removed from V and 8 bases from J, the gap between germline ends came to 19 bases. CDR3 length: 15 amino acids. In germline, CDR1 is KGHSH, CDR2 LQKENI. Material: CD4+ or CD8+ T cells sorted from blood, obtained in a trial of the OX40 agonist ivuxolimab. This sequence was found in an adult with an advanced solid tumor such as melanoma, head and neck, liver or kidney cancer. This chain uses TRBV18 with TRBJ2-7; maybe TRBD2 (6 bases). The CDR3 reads CASSPGGTDVYQQYF. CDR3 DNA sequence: TGTGCCAGCTCACCAGGCGGGACGGACGTATATCAGCAGTACTTC. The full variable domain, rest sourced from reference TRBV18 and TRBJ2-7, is NAGVMQNPRHLVRRRGQEARLRCSPMKGHSHVYWYRQLPEEGLKFMVYLQKENIIDESGMPKERFSAEFPKEGPSILRIQQVVRGDSAAYFCASSPGGTDVYQQYFGPGTRLTVT.